The 19 T cell receptor beta chains in this list originate from one sample, sequenced in a study of cytomegalovirus exposure and HLA in healthy donors. Profiling relied on immunoSEQ multiplex PCR, and the TCRdb table lists in-frame clones only, not all of them. Of some 180,000 clones in the sample, roughly nine tenths were seen once. The sequencing input was PBMCs. These receptors all come from a man between 25 and 39 years old in good health and CMV-seropositive.

CDR3 nucleotides: TGTGCCATCAGTACAGGGAGGAACACTGAAGCTTTCTTT. Protein product: CAISTGRNTEAFF. The chain is built from TRBV10-3 and TRBJ1-1; the D gene is possibly TRBD1 (6 bases). V was clipped by 5 bases and J by 1 base, with 8 bases between them. The CDR3 contains 13 residues. Per germline, CDR1 ENHRY and CDR2 SYGVKD.

The rearrangement links TRBV9 to TRBJ1-6; no clear D. V was cut by 3 bases and J by 10 bases, with 14 bases left in between. Germline V gene lookup returns CDR1 SGDLS and CDR2 YYNGEE. The CDR3 is made up of 14 amino acids. The CDR3 reads CASSGGSAASPLHF. For the CDR3, the DNA is TGTGCCAGCAGCGGCGGATCAGCGGCATCACCCCTCCACTTT.

This chain joins TRBV7-2 and TRBJ2-3; 8 bases align to TRBD2. J gave up 1 base and V 2 bases, and 11 bases lay outside the gene matches. CDR3 length equals 18 residues. The germline gives CDR1 SGHTA, CDR2 FQGNSA. DNA for the CDR3: TGTGCCAGCAGCTTATACGGACTAAGCGGGAGTGGCACAGATACGCAGTATTTT. Translating gives CASSLYGLSGSGTDTQYF. Combining the CDR3 with reference TRBV7-2 and TRBJ2-3 gives the whole variable domain GAGVSQSPSNKVTEKGKDVELRCDPISGHTALYWYRQSLGQGLEFLIYFQGNSAPDKSGLPSDRFSAERTGGSVSTLTIQRTQQEDSAVYLCASSLYGLSGSGTDTQYFGPGTRLTVL.

The chain links TRBV6-4 to TRBJ2-3; D remains unclear. CDR3 length: 15 amino acids. Per the germline V gene, CDR1 is MRHNA and CDR2 is SNTAGT. V shed 0 bases and J shed 2 bases, with 9 bases lying between them. CDR3 loop: CASSDSRGTTDTQYF. The CDR3 DNA follows: TGTGCCAGCAGTGACTCGCGCGGAACCACAGATACGCAGTATTTT.

V gene TRBV19 combines with J gene TRBJ2-5; D is perhaps TRBD2 (6 bases). Per the germline V gene, CDR1 is LNHDA and CDR2 is SQIVND (reference sequence). Trimming shortened V by 1 base and J by 3 bases, and 9 bases separated the two germline ends. The CDR3 consists of 14 residues. The CDR3 bases are TGTGCCAGTAGTATAGTCGGCGGGAAAGAGACCCAGTACTTC. Translation gives CASSIVGGKETQYF.

The rearrangement uses TRBV30 and TRBJ1-2; 8 bases fit TRBD1. Germline loops: CDR1 GTSNPN, CDR2 SVGIG (reference sequence). V gave up 1 base and J gave up 6 bases; unmatched junction bases: 16. The CDR3 is made up of 17 amino acids. CDR3 in DNA: TGTGCCTGGAGTGGTCCCGAGACAGGGGTTTCGGGCGATGGCTACACCTTC. Protein product: CAWSGPETGVSGDGYTF.

J is TRBJ2-7 and V is TRBV19; D is possibly TRBD1 or TRBD2 (5 bases each). Germline CDR1 LNHDA, CDR2 SQIVND (reference sequence). Trimming took 5 bases from V and 4 from J, leaving 18 bases between them. The CDR3 spans 15 residues. CDR3 DNA: TGTGCCAGTAGTTCCTCCGGGACCGTCGCGTACGAGCAGTACTTC. Amino acid sequence: CASSSSGTVAYEQYF. Using reference TRBV19 and TRBJ2-7 for the parts outside the CDR3, the full variable domain is DGGITQSPKYLFRKEGQNVTLSCEQNLNHDAMYWYRQDPGQGLRLIYYSQIVNDFQKGDIAEGYSVSREKKESFPLTVTSAQKNPTAFYLCASSSSGTVAYEQYFGPGTRLTVT.

This clone was seen a handful of times. This chain uses TRBV6-5 with TRBJ2-3; no clear D gene. The CDR3 is made up of 11 amino acids. CDR1 is MNHEY and CDR2 is SVGAGI in the germline V gene. V lost 6 bases to trimming and J lost 4 bases, with 5 bases between them. For the CDR3, the DNA is TGTGCCAGCAGACGTGCAGATACGCAGTATTTT. The encoded protein is CASRRADTQYF.

V is TRBV29-1 and J is TRBJ2-1, with D perhaps matching TRBD1 or TRBD2 (6 bases each). The CDR3 has 14 residues. V was cut by 6 bases and J by 3 bases, with 15 bases left in between. The germline gives CDR1 SQVTM, CDR2 ANQGSEA. CDR3 sequence (DNA): TGCAGCGTACCTTCCAGGGGAGGCTACAATGAGCAGTTCTTC. It codes for CSVPSRGGYNEQFF.

This clone was seen a single time. The chain has TRBV27 and TRBJ2-5, with TRBD2 matching 16 bases. J was trimmed by 4 bases and V by 3 bases; bases with no gene match: 5. The CDR3 extends over 17 amino acids. Per the germline V gene, CDR1 is MNHEY and CDR2 is SMNVEV (reference sequence). CDR3 bases: TGTGCCAGCAGTTTGGGACTAGCGGGAGGGGTTGTAGAGACCCAGTACTTC. Its protein is CASSLGLAGGVVETQYF.

The gene calls are TRBV5-1 and TRBJ1-4, with TRBD1 as a possible D gene (6 bases). The CDR3 sequence is 14 residues long. Germline loops: CDR1 SGHRS, CDR2 YFSETQ. V gave up 4 bases and J gave up 4 bases, with 11 bases separating them. CDR3 region: CASSTRDINEKLFF. The CDR3 DNA sequence: TGCGCCAGCAGCACCCGGGACATTAATGAAAAACTGTTTTTT.

The CDR3 sequence: CASRTGTEPYEQYF. In DNA form, the CDR3 reads TGTGCCAGCAGAACCGGGACAGAGCCCTACGAGCAGTACTTC. The V call is TRBV11-3, the J call TRBJ2-7, with 7 bases that match TRBD1. Germline values: CDR1 SGHNT, CDR2 YENEEA. The J segment lost 2 bases and the V segment lost 6 bases, leaving 7 bases of the junction unmatched. There are 14 residues in the CDR3. Based on the CDR3 plus reference TRBV11-3 and TRBJ2-7, the full variable domain is EAGVVQSPRYKIIEKKQPVAFWCNPISGHNTLYWYLQNLGQGPELLIRYENEEAVDDSQLPKDRFSAERLKGVDSTLKIQPAELGDSAVYLCASRTGTEPYEQYFGPGTRLTVT.

The rearrangement uses TRBV4-1 and TRBJ2-7; 9 positions agree with TRBD2. This CDR3 spans 18 amino acids. The ends lost 1 base at V and 2 bases at J; junction bases unmatched: 12. The germline CDR1 and CDR2 sequences are MGHRA and YSYEKL. The CDR3 DNA is TGCGCCAGCAGCCAAGGTCTCCTAGCGGGACCCCGGACCTACGAGCAGTACTTC. This translates into CASSQGLLAGPRTYEQYF.

The chain carries TRBV15 and TRBJ1-2, with D possibly matching TRBD1 (5 bases). Germline-derived CDR1 and CDR2 are LNHNV and YYDKDF (reference sequence). This CDR3 contains 14 residues. V lost 1 base and J lost 8, with 14 bases in between. The CDR3: CATSRGGTGLGYTF. DNA of the CDR3: TGTGCCACCAGCAGAGGAGGGACGGGTTTGGGCTACACCTTC.

Written as DNA, the CDR3 is TGCGCCAGCAGCCAAGATTGGACAGGGGGGGGAACAGATACGCAGTATTTT. Protein: CASSQDWTGGGTDTQYF. V usage is TRBV4-3 and J usage is TRBJ2-3; 10 bases are shared with TRBD1. Per the germline V gene, CDR1 is LGHNA and CDR2 is YSLEER. Trimming at V came to 0 bases and at J to 3 bases, leaving 6 bases not matched to a gene. The CDR3 loop spans 17 amino acids.

The rearrangement uses TRBV2 and TRBJ1-1, with a weak D call TRBD1 (6 bases). The length of the CDR3 is 15 residues. V shed 5 bases and J shed 0 bases, with 13 bases lying between them. Germline V lookup: CDR1 SNHLY, CDR2 FYNNEI. CDR3 sequence: CASSSPGQMNTEAFF. The CDR3 region has the DNA TGTGCCAGCAGTTCTCCGGGACAAATGAACACTGAAGCTTTCTTT.

This rearrangement joins TRBV11-3 to TRBJ2-3; D perhaps matches TRBD1 (7 bases). The germline V gene has CDR1 SGHNT and CDR2 YENEEA. Trimming took off 7 bases at V and 4 bases at J, with 12 bases between the two ends. This CDR3 is built from 13 residues. CDR3 nucleotide sequence: TGTGCCAGCACCCTCAGGGGGGCAGATACGCAGTATTTT. Translating it yields CASTLRGADTQYF.

V usage is TRBV9 and J usage is TRBJ1-2; D is uncertain. CDR1 is SGDLS, CDR2 YYNGEE, per germline. This CDR3 is built from 13 residues. The V end lost 6 bases, the J end lost 1 base, and 10 bases lay between the germline ends. The CDR3, as DNA: TGTGCCAGCACCTACGACTTTAACTATGGCTACACCTTC. Translation gives CASTYDFNYGYTF.

The gene calls are TRBV28 and TRBJ2-5; 13 bases are shared with TRBD2. Looked up from germline, CDR1 is MDHEN and CDR2 is SYDVKM. V gave up 11 bases and J gave up 5 bases; unmatched junction bases: 5. The CDR3 spans 13 residues. In DNA, the CDR3 is TGTGCCGGTCGGACTAGCGGGAGTGAGACCCAGTACTTC. This sequence encodes CAGRTSGSETQYF.